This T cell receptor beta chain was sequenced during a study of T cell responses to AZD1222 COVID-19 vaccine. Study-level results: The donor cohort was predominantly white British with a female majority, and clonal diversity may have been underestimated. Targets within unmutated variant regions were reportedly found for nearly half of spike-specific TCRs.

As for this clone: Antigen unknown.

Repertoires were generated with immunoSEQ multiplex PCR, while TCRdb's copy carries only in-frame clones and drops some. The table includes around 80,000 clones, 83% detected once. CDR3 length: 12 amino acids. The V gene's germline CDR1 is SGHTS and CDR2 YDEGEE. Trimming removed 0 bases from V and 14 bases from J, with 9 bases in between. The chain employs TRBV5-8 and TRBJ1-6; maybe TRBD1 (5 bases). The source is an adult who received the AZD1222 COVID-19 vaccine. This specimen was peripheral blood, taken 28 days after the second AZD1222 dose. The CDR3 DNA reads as TGTGCCAGCAGCTTGGTAGGGGAATCCCTCCACTTT. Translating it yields CASSLVGESLHF.